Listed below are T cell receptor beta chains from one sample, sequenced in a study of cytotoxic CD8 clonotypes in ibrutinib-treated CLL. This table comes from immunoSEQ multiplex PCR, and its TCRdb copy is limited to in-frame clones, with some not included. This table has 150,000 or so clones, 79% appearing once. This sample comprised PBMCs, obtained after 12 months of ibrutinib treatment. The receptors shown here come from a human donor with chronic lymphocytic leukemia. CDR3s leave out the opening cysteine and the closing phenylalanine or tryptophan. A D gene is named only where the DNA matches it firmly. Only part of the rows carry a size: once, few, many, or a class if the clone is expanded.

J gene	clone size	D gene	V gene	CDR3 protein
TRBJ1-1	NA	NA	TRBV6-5	ASSYSTWGGTEAF
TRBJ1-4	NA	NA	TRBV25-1	ASSEVRTANEKLF
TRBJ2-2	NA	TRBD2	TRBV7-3	ASSSRLAGGPVAGELF
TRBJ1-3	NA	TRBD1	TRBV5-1	ASSSQGGRGNTIY
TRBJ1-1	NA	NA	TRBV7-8	ASSVGGRYTEAF
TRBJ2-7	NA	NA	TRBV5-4	ASSLEAQRLY
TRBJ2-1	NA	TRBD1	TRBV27	ASSLPDRGRYNEQF
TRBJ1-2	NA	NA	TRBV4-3	ASSGGSGGIYGYT
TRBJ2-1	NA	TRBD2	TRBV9	ASSVSLAAMSRSYNEQF
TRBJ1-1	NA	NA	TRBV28	ASSFVSEAF
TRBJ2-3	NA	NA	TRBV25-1	ASSWTAGIRDTQY
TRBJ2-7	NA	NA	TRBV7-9	ASSLTDGSSYEQY
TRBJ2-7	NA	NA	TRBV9	ASSAGRMNYEQY
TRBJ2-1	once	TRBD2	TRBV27	ASSLNPGLAYNEQF
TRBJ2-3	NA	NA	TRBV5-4	ASSSSIGGDTQY
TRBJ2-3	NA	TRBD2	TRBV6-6	ASRTGGGTDTQY
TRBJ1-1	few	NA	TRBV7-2	ASSLATAWAF
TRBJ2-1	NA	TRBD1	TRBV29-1	SVDRDRDNEQF
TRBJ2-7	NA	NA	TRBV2	ASSIRVYEQY
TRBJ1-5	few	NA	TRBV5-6	ASSPGLRNQPQH
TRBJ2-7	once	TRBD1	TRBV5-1	ASSQTHRGPGYEQY
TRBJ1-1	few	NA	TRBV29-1	SVRMVGTEAF
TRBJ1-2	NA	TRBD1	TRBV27	ASSLRDSRYGYT
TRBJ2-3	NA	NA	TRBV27	ASSLSRADTQY
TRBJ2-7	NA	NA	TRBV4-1	ASSQDFRDTSSYEQY
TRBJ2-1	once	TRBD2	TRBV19	ASRLGGSYNEQF
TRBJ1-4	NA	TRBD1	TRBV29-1	SARGGGGEKLF
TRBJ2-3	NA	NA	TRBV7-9	ASSLVAGDTQY
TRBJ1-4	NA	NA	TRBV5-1	ASSGEGTNEKLF
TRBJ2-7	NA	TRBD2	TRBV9	ASSPGLGSSEQY
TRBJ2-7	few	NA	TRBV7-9	ASSLRDGPYEQY
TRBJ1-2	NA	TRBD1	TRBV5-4	ASSRGQGQFLNYGYT
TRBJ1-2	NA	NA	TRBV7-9	ASSLVLEGGYT
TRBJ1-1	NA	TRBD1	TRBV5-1	ASSLGQPNTEAF
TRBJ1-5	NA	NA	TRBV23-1	ASSPRTYQSNQPQH
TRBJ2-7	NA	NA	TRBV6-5	ASSYDSGGYEQY
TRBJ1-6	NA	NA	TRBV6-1	ASSELGQGYYNSPLH
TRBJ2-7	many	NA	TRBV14	ASSPFGKRSYEQY
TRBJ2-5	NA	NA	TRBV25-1	ASSEFSGDSATQY
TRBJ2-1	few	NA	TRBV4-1	ASSQEPLGARSYNEQF
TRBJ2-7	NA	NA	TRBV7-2	ASSSRTGSYEQY
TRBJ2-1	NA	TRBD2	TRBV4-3	ASSKTGTRYNNEQF
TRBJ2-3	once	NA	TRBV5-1	ASSVEDPTPSTDTQY
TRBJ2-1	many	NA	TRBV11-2	ASKLPSYNEQF
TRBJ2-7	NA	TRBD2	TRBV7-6	ASSLRLAGDGSEQY
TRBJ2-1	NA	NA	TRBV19	ASSRVLRSSYNEQF
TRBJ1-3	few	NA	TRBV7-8	ASSGLPRVPGNTIY
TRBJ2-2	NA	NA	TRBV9	ASSVGGRNPGELF
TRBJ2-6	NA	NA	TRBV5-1	ASSSRLRGGASVYSGANVLT
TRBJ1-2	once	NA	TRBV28	ASSPVNYGYT
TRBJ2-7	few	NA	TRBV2	ASSVQDGSYEQY
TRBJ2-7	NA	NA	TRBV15	ATSRTKIEQY
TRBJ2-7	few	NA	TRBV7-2	ASSLGGRRLYEQY